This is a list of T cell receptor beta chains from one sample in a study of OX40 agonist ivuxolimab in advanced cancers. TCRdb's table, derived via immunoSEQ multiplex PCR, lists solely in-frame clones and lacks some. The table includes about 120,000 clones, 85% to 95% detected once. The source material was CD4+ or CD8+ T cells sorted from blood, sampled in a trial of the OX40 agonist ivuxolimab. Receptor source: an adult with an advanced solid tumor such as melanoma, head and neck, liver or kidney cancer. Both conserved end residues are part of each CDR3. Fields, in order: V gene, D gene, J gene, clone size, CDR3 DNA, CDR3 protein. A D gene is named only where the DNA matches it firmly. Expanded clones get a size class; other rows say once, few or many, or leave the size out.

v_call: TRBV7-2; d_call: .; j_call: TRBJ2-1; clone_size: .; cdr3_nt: TGTGCCAGCAGCTCTTTAAGGGGGAGTGAGCAGTTCTTC; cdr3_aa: CASSSLRGSEQFF
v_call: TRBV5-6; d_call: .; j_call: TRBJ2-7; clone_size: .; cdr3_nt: TGTGCCAGCAGCCCTGGCCCTACTAATTCCTACGAGCAGTACTTC; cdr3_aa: CASSPGPTNSYEQYF
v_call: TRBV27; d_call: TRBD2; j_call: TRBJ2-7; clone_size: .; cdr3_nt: TGTGCCAGCAGCTCCTCAGCGGGGTGGGTCGAGCAGTACTTC; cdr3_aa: CASSSSAGWVEQYF
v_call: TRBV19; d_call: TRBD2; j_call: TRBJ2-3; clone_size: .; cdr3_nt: TGTGCCAGTAGGGGGCTAGCGGCTAGCACAGATACGCAGTATTTT; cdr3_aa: CASRGLAASTDTQYF
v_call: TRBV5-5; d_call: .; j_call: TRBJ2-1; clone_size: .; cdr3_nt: TGTGCCAGCAGCTTGGTCCGCGGACTACTCAATGAGCAGTTCTTC; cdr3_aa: CASSLVRGLLNEQFF
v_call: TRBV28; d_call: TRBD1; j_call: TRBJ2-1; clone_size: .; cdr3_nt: TGTGCCAGCAGATCCGGGACAGGGCCATACAATGAGCAGTTCTTC; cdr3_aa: CASRSGTGPYNEQFF
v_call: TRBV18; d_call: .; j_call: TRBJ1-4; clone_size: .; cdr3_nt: TGTGCCAGCTCACCACCTCAAGGGATCGGCGAAAAACTGTTTTTT; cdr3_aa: CASSPPQGIGEKLFF
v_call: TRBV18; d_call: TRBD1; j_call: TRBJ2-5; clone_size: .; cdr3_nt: TGTGCCAGCTCACCAAACAGGGGGCGAGAGACCCAGTACTTC; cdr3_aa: CASSPNRGRETQYF
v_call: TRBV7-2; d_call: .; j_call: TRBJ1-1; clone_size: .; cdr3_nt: TGTGCCAGCAGCTTAGTTGGAACCGGGACTGAAGCTTTCTTT; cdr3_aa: CASSLVGTGTEAFF
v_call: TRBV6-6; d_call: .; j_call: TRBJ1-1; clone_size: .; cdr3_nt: TGTGCCAGCAGCTTGACAGTGAACACTGAAGCTTTCTTT; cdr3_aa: CASSLTVNTEAFF
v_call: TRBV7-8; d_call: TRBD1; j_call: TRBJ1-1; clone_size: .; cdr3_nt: TGTGCCAGCAGCTCTTATACAGGGGTTGCTTTCTTT; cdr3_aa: CASSSYTGVAFF
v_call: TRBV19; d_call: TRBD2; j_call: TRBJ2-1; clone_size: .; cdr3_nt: TGTGCCAGTACCAACACTGGGAGCGGGAGACGCTCCTCCAATGAGCAGTTCTTC; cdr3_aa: CASTNTGSGRRSSNEQFF
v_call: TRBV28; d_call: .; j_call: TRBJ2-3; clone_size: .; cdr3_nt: TGTGCCAGCAGTTTAGTCCAAGCGACTTCTAGCACAGATACGCAGTATTTT; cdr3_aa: CASSLVQATSSTDTQYF
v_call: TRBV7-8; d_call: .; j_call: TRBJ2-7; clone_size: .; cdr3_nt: TGTGCCAGCAGCTTAGCAATGACTAAGGCCGAGCAGTACTTC; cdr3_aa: CASSLAMTKAEQYF
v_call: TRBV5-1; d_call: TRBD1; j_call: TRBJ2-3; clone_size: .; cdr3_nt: TGCGCCAGCAGCTATGGGGGACAGGGGGCGACAGATACGCAGTATTTT; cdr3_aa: CASSYGGQGATDTQYF
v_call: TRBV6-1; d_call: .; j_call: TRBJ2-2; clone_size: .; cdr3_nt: TGTGCCAGCATGGTTCGGGGGGCTGGCACCGGGGAGCTGTTTTTT; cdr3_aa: CASMVRGAGTGELFF
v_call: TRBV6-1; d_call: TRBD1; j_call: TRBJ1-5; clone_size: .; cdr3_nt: TGTGCCAGCAGCCCCGGGACAGGGGGGCGGCGGCATTTT; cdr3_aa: CASSPGTGGRRHF
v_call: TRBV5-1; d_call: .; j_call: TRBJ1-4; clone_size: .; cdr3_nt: TGCGCCAGCAGCGACGTCAGGGGTAATGAAAAACTGTTTTTT; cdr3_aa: CASSDVRGNEKLFF
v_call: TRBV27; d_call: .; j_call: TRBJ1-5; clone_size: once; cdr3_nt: TGTGCCAGCAGTCCCTCCCGGACAAACCAGCCCCAGCATTTT; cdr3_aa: CASSPSRTNQPQHF
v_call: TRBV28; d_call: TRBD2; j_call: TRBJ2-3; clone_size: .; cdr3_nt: TGTGCCAGCAGTTCGTTATCTAGCGGGGGGGTGGGCACAGATACGCAGTATTTT; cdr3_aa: CASSSLSSGGVGTDTQYF
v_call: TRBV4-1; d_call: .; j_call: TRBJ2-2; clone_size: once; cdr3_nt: TGCGCCAGCAGCCAAGATCGAAAAGACATATTGAACACCGGGGAGCTGTTTTTT; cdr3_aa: CASSQDRKDILNTGELFF
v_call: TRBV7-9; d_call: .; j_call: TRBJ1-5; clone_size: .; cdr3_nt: TGTGCCAGCAGCTTAGTCGTAGGGGCCCTTAGCAATCAGCCCCAGCATTTT; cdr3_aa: CASSLVVGALSNQPQHF
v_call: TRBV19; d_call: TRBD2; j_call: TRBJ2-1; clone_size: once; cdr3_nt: TGTGCCAGTACTCCCCTGGAGGCTAGCGGGATGAATGAGCAGTTCTTC; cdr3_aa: CASTPLEASGMNEQFF
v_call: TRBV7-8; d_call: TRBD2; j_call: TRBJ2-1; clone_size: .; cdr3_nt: TGTGCCAGCAGCTTAGGAGGGCGCGGGAGGGTGGTCAATGAGCAGTTCTTC; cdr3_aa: CASSLGGRGRVVNEQFF
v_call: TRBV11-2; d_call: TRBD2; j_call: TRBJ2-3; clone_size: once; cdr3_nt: TGTGCCAGCAGCCTCTTACTAGCGGGAGCGGATACGCAGTATTTT; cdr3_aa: CASSLLLAGADTQYF
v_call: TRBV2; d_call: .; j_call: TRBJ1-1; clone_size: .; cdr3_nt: TGTGCCAGCAGTGAGGGCCCGAACACTGAAGCTTTCTTT; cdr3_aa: CASSEGPNTEAFF
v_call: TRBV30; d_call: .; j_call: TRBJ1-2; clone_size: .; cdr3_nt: TGTGCCTGGAGTGTACTGAGTCGGCACCCTAACTATGGCTACACCTTC; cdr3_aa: CAWSVLSRHPNYGYTF
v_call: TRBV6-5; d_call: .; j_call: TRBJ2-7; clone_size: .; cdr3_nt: TGTGCCAGCAGTTACGGGAACCCAGGGCCCTACGAGCAGTACTTC; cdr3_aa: CASSYGNPGPYEQYF
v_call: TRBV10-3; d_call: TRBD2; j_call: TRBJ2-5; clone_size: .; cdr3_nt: TGTGCCATCAGCGGGACTAGCGGGGGGGGGACCCAGTACTTC; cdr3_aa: CAISGTSGGGTQYF
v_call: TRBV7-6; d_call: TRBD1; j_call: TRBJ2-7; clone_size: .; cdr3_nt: TGTGCCAGCAGCCCAGGACAGGGCCCCTACGAGCAGTACTTC; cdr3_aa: CASSPGQGPYEQYF
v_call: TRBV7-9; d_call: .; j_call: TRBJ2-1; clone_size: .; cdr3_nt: TGTGCCAGCAGCCCCCCTAGAGGGGCCTATGAGCAGTTCTTC; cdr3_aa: CASSPPRGAYEQFF
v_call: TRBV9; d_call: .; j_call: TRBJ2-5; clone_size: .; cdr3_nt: TGTGCCAGCAGCGTAGGGAGCTTCCAAGAGACCCAGTACTTC; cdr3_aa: CASSVGSFQETQYF
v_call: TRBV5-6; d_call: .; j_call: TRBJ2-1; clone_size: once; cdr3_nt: TGTGCCAGCGTCTCCCGGACTTACAATGAGCAGTTCTTC; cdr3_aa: CASVSRTYNEQFF
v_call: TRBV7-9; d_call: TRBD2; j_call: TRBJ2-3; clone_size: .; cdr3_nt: TGTGCCAGCTCTACCGCCGGACTAGGCGGAGATACGCAGTATTTT; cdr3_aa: CASSTAGLGGDTQYF
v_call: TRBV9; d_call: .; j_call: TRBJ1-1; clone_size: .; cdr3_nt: TGTGCCAGCAGCGTAGCCTGGGGGACTGAAGCTTTCTTT; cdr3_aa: CASSVAWGTEAFF
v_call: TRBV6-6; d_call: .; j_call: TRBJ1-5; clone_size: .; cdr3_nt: TGTGCCAGCAGTTACGGCCCCCCGAGGCCCCAGCATTTT; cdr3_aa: CASSYGPPRPQHF
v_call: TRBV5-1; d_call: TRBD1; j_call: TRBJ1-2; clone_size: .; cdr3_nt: TGCGCCAGCAGCTTAATTCCGGGACAGGTCTATGGCTACACCTTC; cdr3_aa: CASSLIPGQVYGYTF
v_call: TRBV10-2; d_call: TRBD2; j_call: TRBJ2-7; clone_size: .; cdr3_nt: TGCGCCACCACAGCTGATCTCACTAGCGGGAAGGACGAGCAGTACTTC; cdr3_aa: CATTADLTSGKDEQYF
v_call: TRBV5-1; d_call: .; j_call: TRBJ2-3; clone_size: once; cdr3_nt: TGCGCCAGCCAGAGCGAGACAGATACGCAGTATTTT; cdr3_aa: CASQSETDTQYF
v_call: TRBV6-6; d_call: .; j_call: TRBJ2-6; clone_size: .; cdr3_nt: TGTGCCAGCAGTTATTCGAACTCTGGGGCCAACGTCCTGACTTTC; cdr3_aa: CASSYSNSGANVLTF
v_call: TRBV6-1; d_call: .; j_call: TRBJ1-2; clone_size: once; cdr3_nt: TGTGCCAGCAGTGATCGGGACATCAGCGGCTATGGCTACACCTTC; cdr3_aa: CASSDRDISGYGYTF
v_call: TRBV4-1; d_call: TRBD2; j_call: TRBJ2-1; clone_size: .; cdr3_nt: TGCGCCAGCAGCCAAGGACTAGCGGGGCCATACAATGAGCAGTTCTTC; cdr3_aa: CASSQGLAGPYNEQFF
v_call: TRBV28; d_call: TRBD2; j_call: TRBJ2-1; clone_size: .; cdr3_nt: TGTGCCAGCAGGTCCCGGCTAGCGGGGTCCTACAATGAGCAGTTCTTC; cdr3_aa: CASRSRLAGSYNEQFF
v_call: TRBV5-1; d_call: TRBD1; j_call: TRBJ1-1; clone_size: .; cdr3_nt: TGCGCCAGCAGCTTGGGTACAGGGGGCAGATTAGCTGAAGCTTTCTTT; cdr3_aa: CASSLGTGGRLAEAFF
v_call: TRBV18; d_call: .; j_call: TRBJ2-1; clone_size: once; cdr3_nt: TGTGCCAGCTCACCACGCGGGACCCGATCCTACAATGAGCAGTTCTTC; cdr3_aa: CASSPRGTRSYNEQFF
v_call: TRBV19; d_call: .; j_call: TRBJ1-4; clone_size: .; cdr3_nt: TGTGCCAGTAGTGGGCCGGCTAATGAAAAACTGTTTTTT; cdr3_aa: CASSGPANEKLFF
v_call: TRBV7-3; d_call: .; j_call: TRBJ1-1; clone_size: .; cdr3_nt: TGTGCCAGCAGCCCAGGAGGGGCCTCTGGAACTGAAGCTTTCTTT; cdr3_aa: CASSPGGASGTEAFF
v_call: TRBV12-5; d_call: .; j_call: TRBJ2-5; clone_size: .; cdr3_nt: TGTGCTAGTGGTTTTGGTAATAGGCTCCGGGAAGAGACCCAGTACTTC; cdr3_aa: CASGFGNRLREETQYF
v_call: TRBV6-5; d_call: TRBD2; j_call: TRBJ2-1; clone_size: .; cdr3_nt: TGTGCCAGCAGCCCTAGCGGGAGGAGACACAATGAGCAGTTCTTC; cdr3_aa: CASSPSGRRHNEQFF
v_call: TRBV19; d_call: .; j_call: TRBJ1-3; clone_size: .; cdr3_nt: TGTGCCAGCGCCGGTGGGCTCTTTTCGGGAAACACCATATATTTT; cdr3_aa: CASAGGLFSGNTIYF
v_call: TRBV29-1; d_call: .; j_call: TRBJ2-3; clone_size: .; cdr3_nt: TGCAGCGTTGAACCCCGTGGGGGAAGCGGAAGCACAGATACGCAGTATTTT; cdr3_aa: CSVEPRGGSGSTDTQYF
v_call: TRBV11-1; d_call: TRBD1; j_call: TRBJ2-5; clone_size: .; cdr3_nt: TGTGCCAGCAGCCCGAGGACAGGGGGCGGGGAGACCCAGTACTTC; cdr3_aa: CASSPRTGGGETQYF
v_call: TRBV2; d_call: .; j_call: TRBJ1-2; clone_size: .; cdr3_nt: TGTGCCAGCAGTGAATCGGGGGCGGGCTATGGCTACACCTTC; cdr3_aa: CASSESGAGYGYTF
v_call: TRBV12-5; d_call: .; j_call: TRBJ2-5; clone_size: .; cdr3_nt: TGTGCTAGTGGTTTAAGGGGAGGAGAGACCCAGTACTTC; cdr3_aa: CASGLRGGETQYF
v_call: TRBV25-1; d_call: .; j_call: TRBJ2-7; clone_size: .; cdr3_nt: TGTGCCAGCAGTCGACAGGGAGGCTCCTACGAGCAGTACTTC; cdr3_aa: CASSRQGGSYEQYF